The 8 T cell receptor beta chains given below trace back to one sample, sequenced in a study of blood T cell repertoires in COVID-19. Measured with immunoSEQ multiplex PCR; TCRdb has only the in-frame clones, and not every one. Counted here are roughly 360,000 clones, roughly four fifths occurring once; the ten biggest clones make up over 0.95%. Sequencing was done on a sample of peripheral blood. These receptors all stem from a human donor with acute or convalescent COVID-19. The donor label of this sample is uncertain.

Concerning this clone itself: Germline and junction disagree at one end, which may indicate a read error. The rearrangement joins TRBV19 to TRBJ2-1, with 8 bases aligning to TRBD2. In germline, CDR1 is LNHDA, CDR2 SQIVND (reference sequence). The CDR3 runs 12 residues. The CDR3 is CASSSRTSIRIF. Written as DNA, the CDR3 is TGTGCCAGTAGTTCAAGGACTAGCATCAGGATCTTC.

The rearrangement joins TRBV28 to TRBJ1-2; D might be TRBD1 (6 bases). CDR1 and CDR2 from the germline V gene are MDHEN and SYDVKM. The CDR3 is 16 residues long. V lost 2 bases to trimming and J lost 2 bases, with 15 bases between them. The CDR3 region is CASSLSWTEPNYGYTF. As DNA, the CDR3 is TGTGCCAGCAGTTTAAGTTGGACAGAACCGAACTATGGCTACACCTTC.

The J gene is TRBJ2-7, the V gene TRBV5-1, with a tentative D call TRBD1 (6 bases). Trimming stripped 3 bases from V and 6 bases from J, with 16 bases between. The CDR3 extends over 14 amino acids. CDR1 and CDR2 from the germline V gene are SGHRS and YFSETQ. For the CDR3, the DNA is TGCGCCAGCAGCTCCGGGACACCTGGGGGCGAGCAGTACTTC. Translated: CASSSGTPGGEQYF.

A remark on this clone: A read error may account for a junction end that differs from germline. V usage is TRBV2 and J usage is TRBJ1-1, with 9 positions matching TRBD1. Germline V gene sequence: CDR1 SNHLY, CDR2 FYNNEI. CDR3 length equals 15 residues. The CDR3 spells CASSVQGAEYTETFF. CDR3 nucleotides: TGTGCCAGCAGTGTACAGGGGGCGGAATACACTGAAACTTTCTTT.

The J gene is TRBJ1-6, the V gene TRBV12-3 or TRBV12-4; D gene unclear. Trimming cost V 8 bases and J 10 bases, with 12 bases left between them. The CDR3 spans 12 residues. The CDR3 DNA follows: TGTGCCAGCCAGAGAGGTCGATCACCCCTCCACTTT. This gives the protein CASQRGRSPLHF.

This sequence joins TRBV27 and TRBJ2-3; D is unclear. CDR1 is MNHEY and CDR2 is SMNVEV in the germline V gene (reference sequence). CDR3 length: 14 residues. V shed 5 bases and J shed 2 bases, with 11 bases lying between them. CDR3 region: CASSDRHLTDTQYF. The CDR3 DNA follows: TGTGCCAGCAGTGATAGACACCTCACAGATACGCAGTATTTT.

DNA for the CDR3: TGCGCCAGCAGCCCACAGGGGCGGAGTGAAAAACTGTTTTTT. This encodes CASSPQGRSEKLFF. This chain connects TRBV5-1 to TRBJ1-4, with TRBD1 matching 7 bases. CDR3 length: 14 residues. Germline-derived CDR1 and CDR2 are SGHRS and YFSETQ. V dropped 4 bases and J dropped 7; count of bases not matched to a gene: 7.

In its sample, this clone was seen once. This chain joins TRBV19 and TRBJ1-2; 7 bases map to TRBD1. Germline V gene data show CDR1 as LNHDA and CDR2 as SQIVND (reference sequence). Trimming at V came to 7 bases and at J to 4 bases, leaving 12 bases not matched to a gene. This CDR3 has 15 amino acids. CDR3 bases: TGTGCCAGTACCTTTCAATCCGGGACAGTCTATGGCTACACCTTC. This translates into CASTFQSGTVYGYTF.